This T cell receptor (beta chain) was obtained from a study of blood T cell repertoires in COVID-19. All enrollees were about 18 to 89 years old and from some 24 US areas. Using immunoSEQ multiplex PCR, the repertoire was profiled, and TCRdb retains in-frame clones only, with some absent. The profile shows about 220,000 clones, roughly 90% of them singletons. The sequenced sample was PBMCs or T cells enriched from blood (not recorded which). The clonotype was recovered from a woman aged 30 to 39 who had recovered from COVID-19.

CDR3 bases: TGCAGCGGAAGGACTAGCGGGGAGGGTGAGCAGTTCTTC. Its translation: CSGRTSGEGEQFF. The chain uses TRBV29-1 and TRBJ2-1; TRBD2 matches at 12 bases. CDR1 and CDR2 (germline): SQVTM, ANQGSEA. The CDR3 contains 13 residues. V dropped 7 bases and J dropped 9; count of bases not matched to a gene: 7.